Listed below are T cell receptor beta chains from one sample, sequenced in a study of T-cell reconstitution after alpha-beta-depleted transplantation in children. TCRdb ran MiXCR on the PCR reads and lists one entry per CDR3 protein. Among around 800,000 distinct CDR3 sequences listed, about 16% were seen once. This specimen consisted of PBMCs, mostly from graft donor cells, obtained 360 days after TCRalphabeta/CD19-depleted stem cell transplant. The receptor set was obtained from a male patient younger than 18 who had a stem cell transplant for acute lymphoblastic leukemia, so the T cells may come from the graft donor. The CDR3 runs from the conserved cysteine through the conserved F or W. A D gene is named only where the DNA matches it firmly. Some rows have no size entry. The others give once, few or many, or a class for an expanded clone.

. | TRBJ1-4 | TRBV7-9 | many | CASSLEAAPNEKLFF | TGTGCCAGCAGCTTAGAAGCGGCGCCGAATGAAAAACTGTTTTTT
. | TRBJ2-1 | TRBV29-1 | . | CSTRQTYNEQFF | TGCAGCACCCGACAGACCTACAATGAGCAGTTCTTC
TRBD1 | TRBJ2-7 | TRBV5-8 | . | CASGMAGRQGSYEQYF | TGTGCCAGCGGGATGGCCGGGAGACAGGGGAGCTACGAGCAGTACTTC
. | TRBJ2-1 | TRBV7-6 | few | CASSRPGVREPYNEQFF | TGTGCCAGCAGCCGCCCGGGTGTGCGGGAACCCTACAATGAGCAGTTCTTC
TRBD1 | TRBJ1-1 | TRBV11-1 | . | CASSLGPWTGREAFF | TGTGCCAGCAGCTTAGGCCCTTGGACAGGCCGTGAAGCTTTCTTT
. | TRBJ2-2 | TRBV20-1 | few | CSARSWRENTGELFF | TGCAGTGCTAGATCCTGGCGTGAGAACACCGGGGAGCTGTTTTTT
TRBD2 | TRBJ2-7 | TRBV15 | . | CATSRSLRTSGSYEQYF | TGTGCCACCAGCAGATCACTCCGGACTAGCGGATCCTACGAGCAGTACTTC
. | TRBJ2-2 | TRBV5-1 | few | CASSRREPDTGELFF | TGCGCCAGCAGCCGACGGGAGCCGGACACCGGGGAGCTGTTTTTT
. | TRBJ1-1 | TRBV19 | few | CASSIPYGTNTEAFF | TGTGCCAGTAGTATACCGTATGGAACGAACACTGAAGCTTTCTTT
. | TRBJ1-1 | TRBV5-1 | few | CASSLVTGVGTEAFF | TGCGCCAGCAGCTTGGTGACGGGAGTGGGTACTGAAGCTTTCTTT
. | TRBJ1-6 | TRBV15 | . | CATSARDWNSPLHF | TGTGCCACCAGCGCCCGGGACTGGAATTCACCCCTCCACTTT
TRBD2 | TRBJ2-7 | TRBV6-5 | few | CASSYLGLAGYEQYF | TGTGCCAGCAGCTACTTGGGACTAGCGGGGTACGAGCAGTACTTC
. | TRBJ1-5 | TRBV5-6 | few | CASSFGEGYSNQPQHF | TGTGCCAGCAGCTTCGGTGAGGGATATAGCAATCAGCCCCAGCATTTT
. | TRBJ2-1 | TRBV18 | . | CASSPGRQGWSNEQFF | TGTGCCAGCTCACCAGGTCGTCAAGGTTGGAGTAATGAGCAGTTCTTC
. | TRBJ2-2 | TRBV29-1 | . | CSVDQGSTGELFF | TGCAGCGTTGATCAGGGCTCCACCGGGGAGCTGTTTTTT
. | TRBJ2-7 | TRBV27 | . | CASMSVPLNEQYF | TGTGCCAGCATGTCAGTCCCGTTGAACGAGCAGTACTTC
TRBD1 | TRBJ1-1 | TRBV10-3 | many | CASRSDRQTEAFF | TGTGCCAGCAGGTCGGACAGGCAGACTGAAGCTTTCTTT
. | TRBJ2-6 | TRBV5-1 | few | CASLKGPGSSGANVLTF | TGCGCCAGCCTCAAGGGACCTGGGTCCTCTGGGGCCAACGTCCTGACTTTC
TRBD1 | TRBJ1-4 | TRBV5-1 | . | CASSLRDSYEKLFF | TGCGCCAGCAGCTTGAGGGACAGCTATGAAAAACTGTTTTTT
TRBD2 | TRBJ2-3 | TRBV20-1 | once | CSARDPVVAGGPADTQYF | TGCAGTGCTAGAGACCCGGTGGTAGCGGGAGGGCCGGCAGATACGCAGTATTTT
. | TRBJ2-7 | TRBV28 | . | CASSFLLRSYEQYF | TGTGCCAGCAGTTTCCTTTTGAGATCCTACGAGCAGTACTTC
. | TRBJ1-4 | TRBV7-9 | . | CASSSQRTDPTNEKLFF | TGTGCCAGCAGCTCCCAGCGGACAGATCCAACTAATGAAAAACTGTTTTTT
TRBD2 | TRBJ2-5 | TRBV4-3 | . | CASSHHPRLAGRETQYF | TGCGCCAGCAGCCATCACCCCAGACTAGCGGGAAGAGAGACCCAGTACTTC
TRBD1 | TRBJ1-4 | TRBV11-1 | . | CASSLFMGQGFSTNEKLFF | TGTGCCAGCAGCTTATTTATGGGACAGGGGTTCTCAACTAATGAAAAACTGTTTTTT
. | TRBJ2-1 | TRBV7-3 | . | CASSLMEELASSDEQFF | TGTGCCAGCAGCTTAATGGAGGAACTAGCATCTTCGGATGAGCAGTTCTTC
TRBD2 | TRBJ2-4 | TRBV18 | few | CASSPATSGQYF | TGTGCCAGCTCACCAGCGACTAGCGGACAGTACTTC
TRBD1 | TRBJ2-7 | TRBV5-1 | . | CASSLGDRGRSASVYEQYF | TGCGCCAGCAGCTTGGGGGACAGGGGGAGGTCGGCTAGCGTCTACGAGCAGTACTTC
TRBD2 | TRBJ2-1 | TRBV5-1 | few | CASSLVMSGGASEQFF | TGCGCCAGCAGCTTGGTTATGAGCGGGGGGGCGTCCGAGCAGTTCTTC
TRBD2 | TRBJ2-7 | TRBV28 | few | CASRQPLAGAYEQYF | TGTGCCAGCAGGCAACCACTAGCGGGAGCCTACGAGCAGTACTTC
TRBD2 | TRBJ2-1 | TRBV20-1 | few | CSARGASGFNEQFF | TGCAGTGCTAGAGGTGCTAGCGGGTTCAATGAGCAGTTCTTC
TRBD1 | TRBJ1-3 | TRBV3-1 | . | CASSRGTGNSGNTIYF | TGTGCCAGCAGCCGAGGGACAGGGAACTCTGGAAACACCATATATTTT
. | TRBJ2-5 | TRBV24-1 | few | CATSDSPAGHQETQYF | TGTGCCACCAGTGATTCCCCAGCAGGGCATCAAGAGACCCAGTACTTC
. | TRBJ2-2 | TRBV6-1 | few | CASRTPDRGPIELFF | TGTGCCAGCAGAACCCCCGACAGAGGGCCGATCGAGCTGTTTTTT
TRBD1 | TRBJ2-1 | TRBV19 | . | CASSTGTEYNEQFF | TGTGCCAGTAGTACCGGGACAGAGTACAATGAGCAGTTCTTC
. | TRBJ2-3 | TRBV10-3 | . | CAIREGRRTDTQYF | TGTGCCATCAGGGAGGGGAGGAGGACAGATACGCAGTATTTT
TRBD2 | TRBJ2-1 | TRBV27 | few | CASSSIGLAGHEQFF | TGTGCCAGCAGTTCTATAGGCCTAGCGGGACATGAGCAGTTCTTC
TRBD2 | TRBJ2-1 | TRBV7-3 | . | CASRTSGDNEQFF | TGTGCCTCCAGGACTAGCGGCGACAATGAGCAGTTCTTC
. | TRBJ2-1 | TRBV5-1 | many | CASSLSTEHNEQFF | TGCGCCAGCAGCTTGTCTACGGAACACAATGAGCAGTTCTTC
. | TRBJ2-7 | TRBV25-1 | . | CASSVLSPSGFPYEQYF | TGTGCCAGCAGTGTTCTTTCCCCCTCGGGTTTCCCCTACGAGCAGTACTTC
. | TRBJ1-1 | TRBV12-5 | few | CASGFSRTEAFF | TGTGCTAGTGGTTTTTCGCGGACTGAAGCTTTCTTT
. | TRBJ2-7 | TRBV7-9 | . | CASSLAQVDYEQYF | TGTGCCAGCAGCTTAGCGCAGGTAGACTACGAGCAGTACTTC
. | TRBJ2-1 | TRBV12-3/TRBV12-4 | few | CASTEGAEGGGPHNEQFF | TGTGCCAGCACCGAAGGGGCAGAAGGCGGAGGGCCCCACAATGAGCAGTTCTTC
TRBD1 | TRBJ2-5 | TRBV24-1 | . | CATSGTGGHQETQYF | TGTGCCACCAGTGGGACAGGGGGACATCAAGAGACCCAGTACTTC
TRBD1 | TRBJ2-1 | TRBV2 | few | CANIRSGTGDVNEQFF | TGTGCCAACATTAGGTCCGGGACAGGGGATGTAAATGAGCAGTTCTTC
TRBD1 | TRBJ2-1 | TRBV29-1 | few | CSVEAGTGSYNEQFF | TGCAGCGTTGAAGCGGGGACAGGCTCCTACAATGAGCAGTTCTTC
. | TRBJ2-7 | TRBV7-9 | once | CASTFSGVEQYF | TGTGCCAGCACCTTCTCGGGGGTTGAGCAGTACTTC
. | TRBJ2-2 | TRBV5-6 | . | CASSPLPLGQTGELFF | TGTGCCAGCAGCCCTCTTCCGCTTGGACAGACCGGGGAGCTGTTTTTT
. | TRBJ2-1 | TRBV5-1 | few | CASSLDTAVRGLVEQFF | TGCGCCAGCAGCTTGGATACGGCGGTCCGAGGGCTAGTGGAGCAGTTCTTC
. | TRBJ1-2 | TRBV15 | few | CATSRDWAGLDGYTF | TGTGCCACCAGCAGAGATTGGGCAGGGCTAGATGGCTACACCTTC
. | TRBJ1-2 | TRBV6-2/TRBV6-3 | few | CASTSMVQGPRGYTF | TGTGCCAGCACTTCTATGGTCCAGGGCCCTCGTGGCTACACCTTC
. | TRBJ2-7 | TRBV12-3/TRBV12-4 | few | CASRFLGFYEQYF | TGTGCCAGCAGGTTCCTAGGTTTCTACGAGCAGTACTTC
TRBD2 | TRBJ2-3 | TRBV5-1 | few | CASREGGIGTDTQYF | TGCGCCAGCAGGGAGGGAGGGATCGGCACAGATACGCAGTATTTT
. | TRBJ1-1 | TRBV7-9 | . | CASSSPGVGTEAFF | TGTGCCAGCAGCTCCCCCGGTGTAGGCACTGAAGCTTTCTTT